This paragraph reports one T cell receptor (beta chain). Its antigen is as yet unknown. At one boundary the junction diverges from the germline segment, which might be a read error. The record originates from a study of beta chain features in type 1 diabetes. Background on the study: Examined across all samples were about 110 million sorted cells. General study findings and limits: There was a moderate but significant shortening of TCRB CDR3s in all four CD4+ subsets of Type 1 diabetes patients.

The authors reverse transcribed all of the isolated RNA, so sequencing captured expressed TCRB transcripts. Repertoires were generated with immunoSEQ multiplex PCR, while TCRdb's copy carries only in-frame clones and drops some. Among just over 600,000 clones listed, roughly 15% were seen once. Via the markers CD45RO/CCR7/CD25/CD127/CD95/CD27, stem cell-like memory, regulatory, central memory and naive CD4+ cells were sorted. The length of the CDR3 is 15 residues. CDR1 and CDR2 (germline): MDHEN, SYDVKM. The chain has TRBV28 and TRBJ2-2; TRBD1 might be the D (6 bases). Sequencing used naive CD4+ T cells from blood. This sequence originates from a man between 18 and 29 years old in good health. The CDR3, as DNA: TGTGCCGGCAGTCAACCCAGGGGTTGGGCCGGGGAGCTGTTTTTT. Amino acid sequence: CAGSQPRGWAGELFF.